A selection of T cell receptor beta chains follows, all from one sample in a study of blood T cell repertoires in COVID-19. TCRdb's table, derived via immunoSEQ multiplex PCR, lists solely in-frame clones and lacks some. This sample has roughly 380,000 clones, with approximately 80% found just once. Specimen: peripheral blood. These receptors came from a human donor with acute or convalescent COVID-19. The donor label of this sample is uncertain. Both conserved end residues are part of each CDR3. Each record gives: V gene, D gene, J gene, clone size, CDR3 protein, CDR3 DNA. The D gene is left open where the match is weak. Expanded clones are given a class, and other clones once, few, many or no size at all.

>TRBV4-1|NA|TRBJ1-1|few
CASSQVSGPPNTEAFF
TGCGCCAGCAGCCAAGTTAGTGGTCCCCCGAACACTGAAGCTTTCTTT
>TRBV24-1|TRBD1|TRBJ2-1|NA
CATSDSRDRGFQGRFF
TGTGCCACCAGTGATTCCCGGGACAGGGGCTTTCAGGGACGGTTCTTC
>TRBV30|NA|TRBJ1-5|NA
CAWSLQFQGNQPQHF
TGTGCCTGGAGTCTCCAGTTTCAGGGCAATCAGCCCCAGCATTTT
>TRBV10-3|NA|TRBJ1-1|NA
CAISGTRGSVNTEAFF
TGTGCCATCAGTGGAACCCGGGGATCGGTGAACACTGAAGCTTTCTTT
>TRBV7-9|NA|TRBJ1-5|NA
CASSLGGGNQPQHF
TGTGCCAGCAGCTTGGGCGGGGGGAATCAGCCCCAGCATTTT
>TRBV28|NA|TRBJ1-2|NA
CASSSSGYYGYTF
TGTGCCAGCAGTTCGTCAGGTTACTATGGCTACACCTTC
>TRBV18|TRBD1|TRBJ2-2|NA
CASYDRGPTGELFF
TGTGCCAGCTACGACAGGGGACCCACCGGGGAGCTGTTTTTT
>TRBV29-1|TRBD2|TRBJ2-1|NA
CSVARLAGNNEQFF
TGCAGCGTTGCCCGACTAGCGGGTAACAATGAGCAGTTCTTC
>TRBV4-1|NA|TRBJ2-2|NA
CASSQAGWPSNTGELFF
TGCGCCAGCAGCCAAGCGGGGTGGCCGAGTAACACCGGGGAGCTGTTTTTT
>TRBV5-1|NA|TRBJ1-2|once
CASRQDGGYGYTF
TGCGCCAGCAGGCAGGACGGAGGCTATGGCTACACCTTC
>TRBV2|NA|TRBJ2-5|NA
CASSVEGTGETQYF
TGTGCCAGCAGTGTTGAGGGCACGGGGGAGACCCAGTACTTC
>TRBV2|TRBD1|TRBJ1-1|NA
CASRWGQVPPEAFF
TGTGCCAGCAGGTGGGGACAGGTGCCTCCTGAAGCTTTCTTT
>TRBV19|TRBD2|TRBJ2-5|NA
CASSGTSGGRSSGAQYF
TGTGCCAGTAGTGGGACTAGCGGGGGCCGAAGCTCTGGGGCCCAGTACTTC
>TRBV5-4|NA|TRBJ2-3|NA
CASSLVGVDTQYF
TGTGCCAGCAGCTTAGTCGGGGTAGATACGCAGTATTTT
>TRBV6-2/TRBV6-3|TRBD2|TRBJ2-1|NA
CASSEHFMGGRINEQFF
TGTGCCAGCAGTGAGCACTTTATGGGCGGGAGGATCAATGAGCAGTTCTTC
>TRBV7-8|NA|TRBJ2-1|few
CASSSVGGYNEQFF
TGTGCCAGCAGCTCGGTGGGGGGATACAATGAGCAGTTCTTC
>TRBV27|NA|TRBJ2-7|NA
CASSFRGGENEQYF
TGTGCCAGCAGTTTCCGGGGTGGGGAGAACGAGCAGTACTTC
>TRBV20-1|TRBD2|TRBJ2-2|NA
CSASPPWGTSGGAAGELFF
TGCAGTGCCAGTCCCCCCTGGGGTACTAGCGGGGGGGCCGCCGGGGAGCTGTTTTTT
>TRBV28|TRBD1|TRBJ1-1|NA
CASSSAGGPPNTEAFF
TGTGCCAGCAGTTCTGCAGGGGGACCCCCTAACACTGAAGCTTTCTTT
>TRBV5-5|TRBD1|TRBJ1-3|NA
CASSADRGGNTIYF
TGTGCCAGCAGCGCCGACAGGGGTGGAAACACCATATATTTT
>TRBV4-1|NA|TRBJ1-6|once
CASSQVETVSSYNSPLHF
TGCGCCAGCAGCCAAGTAGAGACTGTCAGCTCCTATAATTCACCCCTCCACTTT
>TRBV10-3|NA|TRBJ2-5|many
CAIKDSGETQYF
TGTGCCATCAAGGACTCCGGGGAGACCCAGTACTTC
>TRBV5-1|TRBD1|TRBJ2-1|NA
CASSLVTGAGYNEQFF
TGCGCCAGCAGCTTGGTGACAGGGGCCGGATACAATGAGCAGTTCTTC
>TRBV18|NA|TRBJ2-1|few
CASSLRTGAYNEQFF
TGTGCCAGCTCACTGAGAACGGGAGCCTACAATGAGCAGTTCTTC
>TRBV14|NA|TRBJ2-5|NA
CASSLGGTQYF
TGTGCCAGCAGCCTAGGGGGGACCCAGTACTTC
>TRBV5-4|NA|TRBJ1-1|NA
CASSLGQVNTEAFF
TGTGCCAGCAGCTTGGGGCAAGTGAACACTGAAGCTTTCTTT
>TRBV5-6|NA|TRBJ2-7|NA
CASSYLLEQYF
TGTGCCAGCAGTTACTTACTCGAGCAGTACTTC
>TRBV28|TRBD1|TRBJ1-1|NA
CATGQALGTEAFF
TGTGCCACCGGACAGGCCTTGGGAACTGAAGCTTTCTTT
>TRBV27|NA|TRBJ2-3|once
CASSLGDQRLSDTQYF
TGTGCCAGCAGTTTAGGAGACCAGAGGCTTTCAGATACGCAGTATTTT
>TRBV5-4|NA|TRBJ2-5|NA
CASSPDPTGKETQYF
TGTGCCAGCAGCCCCGATCCTACGGGGAAAGAGACCCAGTACTTC
>TRBV27|NA|TRBJ2-4|NA
CASLQGNIQYF
TGTGCCAGCCTCCAGGGAAACATTCAGTACTTC
>TRBV30|NA|TRBJ1-2|few
CAWSVPSGANYGYTF
TGTGCCTGGAGTGTACCGTCAGGGGCTAACTATGGCTACACCTTC
>TRBV30|TRBD1|TRBJ1-3|NA
CAWSVDRLSGNTIYF
TGTGCCTGGAGTGTGGACAGGCTCTCTGGAAACACCATATATTTT
>TRBV7-9|NA|TRBJ1-2|once
CAGAQGDYGYTF
TGTGCCGGCGCACAGGGAGACTATGGCTACACCTTC
>TRBV2|TRBD1|TRBJ1-5|NA
CASSVDRPVFNQPQHF
TGTGCCAGCAGCGTGGACAGGCCGGTTTTCAATCAGCCCCAGCATTTT
>TRBV28|NA|TRBJ2-7|NA
CASSSTRGSSYEQYF
TGTGCCAGCAGCTCAACCCGGGGATCCTCCTACGAGCAGTACTTC
>TRBV4-1|TRBD2|TRBJ2-1|few
CASSKGSSGGANEQFF
TGCGCCAGCAGCAAAGGGTCTAGCGGGGGGGCCAACGAGCAGTTCTTC
>TRBV5-1|NA|TRBJ1-1|few
CASSSGDQGNTEAFF
TGCGCCAGCAGTTCGGGAGATCAGGGGAACACTGAAGCTTTCTTT
>TRBV6-5|NA|TRBJ2-1|once
CASSLGEQFF
TGTGCCAGCAGTCTAGGTGAGCAGTTCTTC
>TRBV18|TRBD2|TRBJ2-7|NA
CASSPPLTSGNEQYF
TGTGCCAGCTCCCCCCCCTTGACTAGCGGGAACGAGCAGTACTTC
>TRBV10-1|TRBD1|TRBJ1-1|few
CASQRGPGTEAFF
TGCGCCAGCCAAAGGGGGCCTGGCACTGAAGCTTTCTTT
>TRBV5-4|TRBD1|TRBJ2-2|NA
CASSSGTANTGELFF
TGTGCCAGCAGTTCCGGGACAGCGAACACCGGGGAGCTGTTTTTT
>TRBV28|TRBD1|TRBJ1-5|NA
CARAGGSGNQPQHF
TGTGCCAGGGCAGGGGGCTCGGGCAATCAGCCCCAGCATTTT
>TRBV27|NA|TRBJ1-2|NA
CASSPPRRGGYGYTF
TGTGCCAGCAGTCCCCCTAGAAGAGGGGGCTATGGCTACACCTTC
>TRBV7-8|NA|TRBJ2-1|once
CASRPSGGSYNEQFF
TGTGCCAGCAGACCCAGCGGAGGCTCCTACAATGAGCAGTTCTTC
>TRBV5-4|TRBD1|TRBJ1-6|NA
CASSLNRGINSPLHF
TGTGCCAGCAGCTTGAACAGGGGAATTAATTCACCCCTCCACTTT
>TRBV5-1|TRBD2|TRBJ2-7|NA
CASSPHLAGGTYEQYF
TGCGCCAGCAGCCCCCATCTAGCGGGGGGGACCTACGAGCAGTACTTC
>TRBV6-5|TRBD2|TRBJ2-5|NA
CASSDSGRQKTQYF
TGTGCCAGCAGCGATAGCGGGAGACAAAAGACCCAGTACTTC
>TRBV2|TRBD1|TRBJ2-7|NA
CASRGQGTTEQYF
TGTGCCAGCAGAGGACAGGGGACTACAGAGCAGTACTTC
>TRBV20-1|NA|TRBJ1-1|NA
CRMRGNTEAFF
TGCAGGATGCGGGGAAACACTGAAGCTTTCTTT